This TCR beta chain was observed in a study of tumor-infiltrating lymphocytes in primary liver carcinoma (dated by TCRdb to 2016 to 2017). Looking at the study overall: Of the five patients (three men and two women, aged 30 to 69 years), four had hepatocellular carcinoma and one had combined HCC and intrahepatic cholangiocarcinoma. The five patients had tumors of stage T1-T3 N0M0, with maximum diameters ranging from 4.2 to 10 cm. TCRbeta repertoire sequencing, expression microarrays and whole-exome sequencing were combined in the study across five regions of each liver tumor, with adjacent normal tissue and blood also included. Samples yielded roughly 3.5 to 7.5 million productive TCRbeta reads; read depth did not differ significantly between tissue types. To link TCRbeta repertoire diversity to the local molecular phenotype, the approximately 25 tumor region samples were profiled with Agilent mRNA microarrays. TCRbeta repertoire sequencing covered 35 or so specimens from 5 patients: some 25 tumor regions, 5 adjacent noncancerous liver tissues and 5 peripheral blood samples. Technical replicate repertoires showed high reproducibility, with mean shared-clone rates roughly 0.87 and correlation coefficients above 0.98. The paper's findings and limits, for the study overall: Since the samples were bulk and unsorted, there was no way to compare CD4+ and CD8+ T cell repertoires. Only five or six patients were included in the study, and the authors note that the findings should be validated in a larger study. Only about 7.5-25% of top clones were found in all five regions of a tumor, suggesting spatial heterogeneity of tumor-infiltrating T cells. Consistent with antigen-driven expansion, pairs of tumor regions showed higher repertoire overlap (mean roughly 36%) than either tumor-adjacent pairs (around 17%) or tumor-blood pairs (roughly 15%). Only the TCR beta chain was sequenced, so true repertoire diversity is likely underestimated because unpaired alpha chains were not captured. The top 250 clones made up a significantly larger repertoire fraction in tumors than in blood (p = 0.039).

Starting from approximately 0.5 ug total RNA, TCRbeta-specific cDNA was produced by reverse transcription with a constant-region primer and ProtoScript II reverse transcriptase. Construction of the TCRbeta libraries relied on three nested rounds of multiplex PCR, following a slightly modified ARM-PCR procedure. Each of the first two PCR rounds ran for approximately 10 cycles using multiplex TRBV1-TRBV30 forward primers together with a Cbeta reverse primer. A final 25-cycle PCR with Deep VentR polymerase added sample barcodes and Illumina adapters. Before sequencing, amplicons between 200 and 500 bp were purified from gel using a QIAquick gel extraction kit. The TCRbeta amplicons were sequenced with 250-bp paired-end reads on an Illumina HiSeq 2500. The source study handled its data this way. Quality trimming of reads was performed with Trimmomatic v0.33, and paired reads were merged with FLASH v1.2.11 so that full CDR3 sequences could be recovered. MiGEC v1.2.1b assigned V, D and J germline segments to the rearranged TCRbeta sequences. Clonotype statistics and Shannon-Wiener diversity indices were calculated with VDJtools v1.0.0. To cut down on sampling bias, every analysis after diversity analysis relied on just the 250 most abundant clonotypes from each sample. Using fastp at Q25 and MiXCR, TCRdb reprocessed the public reads and kept productive beta chains. Each record represents a unique CDR3 protein, reported with the most common genes and DNA among its rows. None of the V and J calls come from the authors' own analysis; TCRdb made them. The sample table shows around 80,000 distinct CDR3 sequences, and approximately 77% are seen once. The ten largest clonotypes hold 15% to 20% of the sample.

A word on this clonotype: It has no known antigen specificity. Given the absence of the conserved phenylalanine or tryptophan at the CDR3 end, a read error is likely.

Total RNA and DNA were co-extracted without cell sorting from approximately 20-30 mg of bulk tissue using the AllPrep DNA/RNA mini kit. Four or five patients with histopathologically diagnosed primary liver carcinoma underwent surgical resection in China between November 2015 and March 2016. At the time of sampling, the patients had chronic HBV infection and had not received any treatment. Each tumor was sampled at five spatially separated regions: the tumor centre plus the superior, inferior, left-lateral and right-lateral poles. According to histology, viable tumor cells made up more than 75% of every tumor sample. Each fresh piece of tumor and adjacent tissue was cut in two, with one half stored in RNAlater at -80 degrees C and the other half sent for histology. CDR1 is given as ENHRY and CDR2 as SYGVKD, both from the germline V gene. The CDR3 numbers 12 amino acids, ends counted. Only the CDR3 DNA stays, 36 bases, in frame from base 1.

This receptor chain uses TRBV10-3 and TRBJ2-5; the D segment cannot be called with confidence. The sequenced sample was liver tumor tissue from sampling region 1. The cell subset or site label corresponds to: tumor region T1, superior pole. The receptor's source is a man aged 40-50 years with primary liver carcinoma and hepatitis B virus infection. The CDR3 corresponds to CAISARLETQYL. The DNA reads as follows: TGTGCCATTAGTGCTAGGTTGGAGACCCAGTACCTC.